Listed here are 20 T cell receptor beta chains from one sample, sequenced in a study of blood T cell dynamics during melanoma immunotherapy. Time point given: pre-treatment baseline. The method was immunoSEQ multiplex PCR; TCRdb's version includes in-frame clones alone and lacks a portion of them. The sample has 10,000 to 15,000 clones, approximately 86% seen once; the top ten hold roughly 4.4%. This specimen was blood, taken from a patient treated with checkpoint blockade. The receptors were gathered from a human donor with melanoma.

The gene calls are TRBV28 and TRBJ2-1; D gene uncertain. Per the germline V gene, CDR1 is MDHEN and CDR2 is SYDVKM. Trimming left V 3 bases short and J 6 bases short, with 9 bases between. The CDR3 consists of 13 residues. DNA of the CDR3: TGTGCCAGCAGTTTGGGTAGTAGCAATGAGCAGTTCTTC. Protein sequence: CASSLGSSNEQFF.

V is TRBV29-1 and J is TRBJ2-4; D unresolved. The V gene's germline CDR1 is SQVTM and CDR2 ANQGSEA. V was trimmed by 5 bases and J by 0 bases, leaving 8 bases between them. The CDR3 has 13 amino acids. This CDR3 is CSVLGLAKNIQYF. CDR3 sequence (DNA): TGCAGCGTTCTGGGCCTAGCCAAAAACATTCAGTACTTC.

This clone was recorded only once. The gene calls are TRBV5-1 and TRBJ2-3; 8 nucleotides agree with TRBD1. The CDR3 has 16 amino acids. Trimming removed 4 bases from V and 0 bases from J; junction bases left unmatched: 7. Looked up from germline, CDR1 is SGHRS and CDR2 is YFSETQ. DNA of the CDR3: TGCGCCAGCAGCCTTTCTGGACAGGGCAGCACAGATACGCAGTATTTT. Translating gives CASSLSGQGSTDTQYF.

This chain links TRBV5-4 with TRBJ2-1; possibly TRBD1 or TRBD2 for D (5 bases each). The germline V gene encodes CDR1 SGHNT and CDR2 YYREEE (reference sequence). V lost 3 bases and J 2 bases, leaving 9 bases between the germline ends. The CDR3 has 14 residues. CDR3 sequence reads: CASSWDVTYNEQFF. Here the CDR3 DNA reads TGTGCCAGCAGCTGGGACGTCACCTACAATGAGCAGTTCTTC.

This chain connects TRBV6-4 to TRBJ2-1, with 10 nucleotides matching TRBD2. Per the germline V gene, CDR1 is MRHNA and CDR2 is SNTAGT. V trimming: 6 bases; J trimming: 1 base; junction bases outside the gene matches: 9. The CDR3 has 17 residues. The CDR3 loop reads CASSRQASGSSYNEQFF. The CDR3 region has the DNA TGTGCCAGCAGCCGACAGGCTAGCGGGAGTTCCTACAATGAGCAGTTCTTC.

The chain recombines TRBV29-1 with TRBJ2-7, with 7 bases identical to TRBD1. The V segment lost 2 bases and the J segment 1 base; nucleotides outside the gene matches: 8. CDR1 and CDR2 from the germline V gene are SQVTM and ANQGSEA. This CDR3 has 15 residues. The CDR3 sequence: CSVEQGDRLSYEQYF. In nucleotides, the CDR3 is TGCAGCGTTGAACAAGGGGACAGACTGTCCTACGAGCAGTACTTC.

This chain connects TRBV9 to TRBJ1-4, with 9 nucleotides matching TRBD1. This CDR3 is 17 amino acids long. The germline V gene has CDR1 SGDLS and CDR2 YYNGEE. J was trimmed by 7 bases and V by 3 bases; bases with no gene match: 13. The CDR3 reads CASSARGQGYGGEKLFF. The DNA for the CDR3 is TGTGCCAGCAGCGCAAGAGGACAGGGGTACGGGGGTGAAAAACTGTTTTTT.

The V and J genes are TRBV11-1 and TRBJ2-7; D tentatively fits TRBD1 or TRBD2 (5 bases each). CDR3 size: 15 residues. Per germline, CDR1 SGHAT and CDR2 FQDESV (reference sequence). With 1 base removed from V and 3 bases from J, the gap between germline ends came to 13 bases. The CDR3 DNA is TGTGCCAGCAGCTTAGAAGACGAGGGGCTCTACGAGCAGTACTTC. Translating gives CASSLEDEGLYEQYF.

The sample holds one count of this clone. V is TRBV4-2 and J is TRBJ2-7; 11 bases map to TRBD2. V was pared by 0 bases and J by 5 bases, with 12 bases of the junction left unmatched. Per germline, CDR1 LGHNA and CDR2 YNFKEQ. CDR3 length: 18 residues. The CDR3 spells CASSQDMIASGRSHEQYF. In nucleotides, the CDR3 is TGTGCCAGCAGCCAAGATATGATCGCTAGCGGGAGGTCCCACGAGCAGTACTTC.

This chain links TRBV9 with TRBJ2-3; D is unclear. Trimming stripped 1 base from V and 2 bases from J, with 8 bases between. The CDR3 runs to 14 residues. Germline V gene data show CDR1 as SGDLS and CDR2 as YYNGEE. The CDR3 DNA reads as TGTGCCAGCAGCGTAAGGTTTTTCACAGATACGCAGTATTTT. Its translation is CASSVRFFTDTQYF. The variable domain in full, completed from reference TRBV9 and TRBJ2-3, reads DSGVTQTPKHLITATGQRVTLRCSPRSGDLSVYWYQQSLDQGLQFLIQYYNGEERAKGNILERFSAQQFPDLHSELNLSSLELGDSALYFCASSVRFFTDTQYFGPGTRLTVL.

This clone was observed a few times. The chain is built from TRBV14 and TRBJ1-3; D is undetermined. The CDR3 sequence is 14 residues long. V was shortened by 0 bases and J by 0 bases, with 3 bases between the two germline ends. Germline V gene data show CDR1 as SGHDN and CDR2 as FVKESK. Here the CDR3 DNA reads TGTGCCAGCAGCCAAGATTTCTCTGGAAACACCATATATTTT. This encodes CASSQDFSGNTIYF.

CDR3 region: CASSWDRSMGEKLFF. CDR3 in DNA: TGCGCCAGCAGCTGGGACAGGAGCATGGGGGAAAAACTGTTTTTT. The chain uses TRBV5-1 and TRBJ1-4; 8 bases fit TRBD1. This CDR3 contains 15 residues. J gave up 8 bases and V 3 bases, and 9 bases lay outside the gene matches. The germline V gene has CDR1 SGHRS and CDR2 YFSETQ.

This sequence joins TRBV7-8 and TRBJ2-1; D remains ambiguous. Trimming cost V 5 bases and J 1 base, with 6 bases left between them. CDR1 SGHVS and CDR2 FQNEAQ come from the germline V gene. The CDR3 is 13 residues long. The chain's CDR3 is CASSASSYNEQFF. The CDR3, as DNA: TGTGCCAGCAGCGCTTCGTCCTACAATGAGCAGTTCTTC.

The V and J genes are TRBV6-5 and TRBJ1-1; no firm D call. From germline, CDR1 is MNHEY and CDR2 SVGAGI. The CDR3 length is 13 residues. The V gene lost 3 bases and the J gene lost 5 bases, with 10 bases spanning the gap. The DNA of the CDR3 is TGTGCCAGCAGTTATCAGAGTTGGACTGAAGCTTTCTTT. It translates to CASSYQSWTEAFF.

The V and J genes are TRBV5-1 and TRBJ1-6, with 11 bases fitting TRBD1. Germline lookup yields CDR1 SGHRS and CDR2 YFSETQ. The length of the CDR3 is 15 residues. V gave up 4 bases and J gave up 12 bases; unmatched junction bases: 9. The CDR3 loop reads CASSLGTGGREPLHF. The CDR3 DNA reads as TGCGCCAGCAGCCTAGGGACAGGGGGACGCGAACCCCTCCACTTT.

This chain links TRBV7-3 with TRBJ1-3; no definite D call. Germline CDR1 is SGHTA and CDR2 is FQGTGA. The CDR3 is 13 amino acids. Deletions cut 2 bases from V and 4 bases from J, with 6 bases between. The chain's CDR3 is CASSLDLGNTIYF. In DNA, the CDR3 is TGTGCCAGCAGCTTAGATCTCGGAAACACCATATATTTT. The whole variable domain, remainder taken from reference TRBV7-3 and TRBJ1-3, is GAGVSQTPSNKVTEKGKYVELRCDPISGHTALYWYRQSLGQGPEFLIYFQGTGAADDSGLPNDRFFAVRPEGSVSTLKIQRTERGDSAVYLCASSLDLGNTIYFGEGSWLTVV.

This clone was detected once. The V gene is TRBV11-2, the J gene TRBJ2-1; D ambiguous. The CDR3 has 15 residues. Trimming took off 0 bases at V and 1 base at J, with 7 bases between the two ends. In germline, CDR1 is SGHAT, CDR2 FQNNGV. The CDR3 loop reads CASSLDGRSYNEQFF. CDR3 DNA: TGTGCCAGCAGCTTAGATGGCCGTTCCTACAATGAGCAGTTCTTC.

CDR3 bases: TGTGCCACCAGCAGAGATCGACGGAGAGGGGAAAAACTGTTTTTT. Translation gives CATSRDRRRGEKLFF. The chain employs TRBV15 and TRBJ1-4; no clear D gene. Trimming stripped 0 bases from V and 8 bases from J, with 13 bases between. This CDR3 contains 15 residues. CDR1 is LNHNV and CDR2 is YYDKDF in the germline V gene (reference sequence).

The chain recombines TRBV6-5 with TRBJ2-7; D gene unclear. The germline V gene encodes CDR1 MNHEY and CDR2 SVGAGI. The CDR3 spans 15 residues. V gave up 0 bases and J gave up 3 bases, with 12 bases separating them. The CDR3 protein is CASSYSRASHYEQYF. The CDR3 DNA reads as TGTGCCAGCAGTTACTCCCGAGCGAGTCACTACGAGCAGTACTTC.

V is TRBV2 and J is TRBJ2-1; 7 bases line up with TRBD1. Looked up from germline, CDR1 is SNHLY and CDR2 is FYNNEI. V lost 6 bases and J lost 2; bases outside the gene matches: 7. This CDR3 is built from 15 residues. CDR3 sequence reads: CASSAQGSAYNEQFF. For the CDR3, the DNA is TGTGCCAGCAGCGCACAGGGGAGCGCCTACAATGAGCAGTTCTTC.